These T cell receptor beta chains were read from a single sample in a study of cytomegalovirus exposure and HLA in healthy donors. Sequencing used immunoSEQ multiplex PCR; TCRdb keeps in-frame clones, though not all of them. Of fewer than 120,000 clones listed, roughly 86% are singletons. Source material: PBMCs. These receptors were taken from a man aged 35-49 years in good health and CMV-seronegative. Both conserved end residues are part of each CDR3. Fields, in order: D gene, J gene, clone size, V gene, CDR3 protein, CDR3 DNA. D genes are given only for firm matches. Clone size appears in some rows only: once, few, many, or a class for an expanded clone.

>TRBD1|TRBJ1-5|.|TRBV18
CASSLSRDRGYQPQHF
TGTGCCAGCTCACTTTCCCGGGACAGGGGATATCAGCCCCAGCATTTT
>.|TRBJ2-7|few|TRBV9
CASSVDSLDEQYF
TGTGCCAGCAGCGTCGACAGTCTAGACGAGCAGTACTTC
>.|TRBJ1-2|once|TRBV7-2
CASSELHNYGYTF
TGTGCCAGCAGCGAACTACACAACTATGGCTACACCTTC
>.|TRBJ2-2|once|TRBV5-1
CASSLVDLTTGELFF
TGCGCCAGCAGCTTGGTAGATCTAACCACCGGGGAGCTGTTTTTT
>.|TRBJ1-5|.|TRBV6-1
CASSEVGGANQPQHF
TGTGCCAGCAGTGAAGTCGGGGGGGCCAATCAGCCCCAGCATTTT
>.|TRBJ2-3|.|TRBV30
CAWTLEDRTDTQYF
TGTGCCTGGACGTTGGAGGACCGCACAGATACGCAGTATTTT
>.|TRBJ2-1|few|TRBV29-1
CSVDAPTGIGANEQFF
TGCAGCGTTGACGCCCCGACAGGAATCGGGGCTAATGAGCAGTTCTTC
>TRBD2|TRBJ2-7|.|TRBV2
CASRGGGADEQYF
TGTGCCAGCAGAGGCGGGGGGGCCGACGAGCAGTACTTC
>.|TRBJ2-6|.|TRBV28
CASSSVGVAGANVLTF
TGTGCCAGCAGTAGCGTAGGGGTGGCTGGGGCCAACGTCCTGACTTTC
>.|TRBJ2-7|.|TRBV30
CAWRVKGLGTYEQYF
TGTGCCTGGAGAGTGAAGGGGTTGGGGACCTACGAGCAGTACTTC
>.|TRBJ2-2|.|TRBV7-2
CASSLRLARGTGELFF
TGTGCCAGCAGCTTAAGGCTAGCGAGGGGAACCGGGGAGCTGTTTTTT
>TRBD2|TRBJ2-1|.|TRBV15
CATSDLFPLAGTYNEQFF
TGTGCCACCAGTGATCTTTTCCCACTAGCGGGGACTTACAATGAGCAGTTCTTC
>.|TRBJ2-7|.|TRBV5-4
CASSLAGVHEQYF
TGTGCCAGCAGCTTGGCCGGGGTCCACGAGCAGTACTTC
>.|TRBJ2-5|.|TRBV5-5
CASSSWTAYQETQYF
TGTGCCAGCAGCTCTTGGACAGCGTACCAAGAGACCCAGTACTTC
>TRBD1|TRBJ2-3|.|TRBV7-6
CASRAGTGRTDTQYF
TGTGCCAGCAGGGCCGGGACAGGCCGCACAGATACGCAGTATTTT
>.|TRBJ2-3|once|TRBV9
CASSPIEDTQYF
TGTGCCAGCAGCCCTATAGAAGATACGCAGTATTTT
>TRBD2|TRBJ2-1|few|TRBV7-9
CASSLVSGGYYNEQFF
TGTGCCAGCAGCTTAGTATCGGGGGGATACTACAATGAGCAGTTCTTC
>.|TRBJ1-6|.|TRBV29-1
CSVRAGRNSPLHF
TGCAGCGTTCGGGCAGGGAGGAATTCACCCCTCCACTTT
>.|TRBJ1-1|once|TRBV10-3
CAISEKRNTEAFF
TGTGCCATCAGTGAGAAGCGGAACACTGAAGCTTTCTTT
>TRBD1|TRBJ1-1|.|TRBV4-3
CASSPTGEDTEAFF
TGCGCCAGCAGCCCGACAGGGGAAGACACTGAAGCTTTCTTT
>.|TRBJ2-2|.|TRBV2
CASSVRAPGTGELFF
TGTGCCAGCAGTGTCAGGGCCCCGGGCACCGGGGAGCTGTTTTTT
>.|TRBJ2-1|.|TRBV5-1
CASSLLQVSSYNEQFF
TGCGCCAGCAGCTTGTTACAGGTGAGCTCCTACAATGAGCAGTTCTTC
>.|TRBJ2-6|.|TRBV30
CAWETGSGANVLTF
TGTGCCTGGGAGACGGGCTCTGGGGCCAACGTCCTGACTTTC
>.|TRBJ1-1|.|TRBV2
CASSELQGTEAFF
TGTGCCAGCAGTGAACTTCAGGGCACTGAAGCTTTCTTT
>TRBD1|TRBJ2-7|.|TRBV28
CASSLPGTGNKQYF
TGTGCCAGCAGTTTACCCGGGACAGGGAACAAGCAGTACTTC
>TRBD2|TRBJ2-1|.|TRBV30
CAWTGRGSGGYNEQFF
TGTGCCTGGACTGGGAGGGGAAGCGGGGGTTACAATGAGCAGTTCTTC
>.|TRBJ1-2|.|TRBV7-9
CASSLAGDYGYTF
TGTGCCAGCAGCTTAGCCGGTGACTATGGCTACACCTTC